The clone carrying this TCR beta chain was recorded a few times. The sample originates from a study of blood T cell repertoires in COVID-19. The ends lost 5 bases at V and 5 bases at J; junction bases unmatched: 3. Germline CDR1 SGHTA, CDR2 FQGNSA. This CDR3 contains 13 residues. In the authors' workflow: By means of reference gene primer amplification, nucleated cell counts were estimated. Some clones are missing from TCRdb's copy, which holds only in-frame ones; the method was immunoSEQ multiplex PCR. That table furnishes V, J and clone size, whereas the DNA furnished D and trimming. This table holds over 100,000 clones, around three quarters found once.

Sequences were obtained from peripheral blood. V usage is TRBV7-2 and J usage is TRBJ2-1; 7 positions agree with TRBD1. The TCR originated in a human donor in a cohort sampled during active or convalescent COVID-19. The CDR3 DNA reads TGTGCCAGCAGCCGGGGACAGAACAATGAGCAGTTCTTC. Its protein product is CASSRGQNNEQFF.